This T cell receptor beta chain appears in the sequencing data of a study of Graves' ophthalmopathy and Graves' hyperthyroidism. Regarding this clonotype: Its antigen is currently unknown. One junction end disagrees with the germline gene, perhaps due to a read error.

Enrollment excluded any patients with other autoimmune diseases, uncontrolled infections, pregnancy or lactation. Diagnosis used clinical symptoms, serum thyroxine, TRAb, thyroid ultrasound and orbital computed tomography. Scientists amplified the TCR beta CDR3 regions from RNA transcripts. HTBI-primed RT-PCR formed the first round, and a multiplex PCR formed the second. One entry per CDR3 protein results from TCRdb running MiXCR on the multiplex PCR reads. This sample has some 350,000 distinct CDR3 sequences, with about 18% found just once. CDR3 length: 15 amino acids. Germline-derived CDR1 and CDR2 are MDHEN and SYDVKM. Broader study findings: Ophthalmopathy progression was predicted by the model at about 69% sensitivity and roughly 72% specificity.

The TCR comes from an adult woman with stable Graves' hyperthyroidism. Sequenced input: peripheral blood. V and J are TRBV28 and TRBJ1-6; the D is unclear. CDR3 DNA: TGTGCCAGCAGTAGAACGGGCTCCTATAATTCACACCTCCACTTT. It yields the protein CASSRTGSYNSHLHF.